The clone carrying this T cell receptor beta chain was picked up one time. The antigen is unknown. The data belong to a study of cytomegalovirus exposure and HLA in healthy donors. Losses at the gene ends were 2 bases for V and 4 bases for J; bases not matched to a gene: 8. Germline lookup yields CDR1 MNHNY and CDR2 SVGAGI (reference sequence). The CDR3 is made up of 16 amino acids. Study-wide findings and caveats: The study labeled fewer than 200 TCR beta chains cytomegalovirus-associated. In all likelihood, a cluster of highly shared sequence variants was a sequencing artifact.

The PCR made use of 60 Vbeta and 13 Jbeta primers. The protocol was immunoSEQ multiplex PCR, while the TCRdb copy is restricted to in-frame clones and leaves out a portion. The sample yields about 160,000 clones, roughly 77% seen once. The sample comprised PBMCs. This clonotype was sampled from a human donor in good health. The chain has TRBV6-6 and TRBJ1-2; 9 bases line up with TRBD1. Here the CDR3 DNA reads TGTGCCAGCAGTTACGGGGGACAGGGAGTGCCCTATGGCTACACCTTC. Amino acid sequence: CASSYGGQGVPYGYTF.